This T cell receptor beta chain was observed in a study of shared clonotypes between healthy human individuals. General observations from the study: With few donors, the genetic and exposure-history diversity represented was limited.

Healthy and HIV-negative, the adult donors had no recent acute infections or vaccinations. Researchers partitioned CD4+ cells into CD45RA+ naive and CD45RA-negative memory subsets. The CDR3 has 17 residues. The germline CDR1 and CDR2 sequences are SEHNR and FQNEAQ (reference sequence). With V trimmed by 5 bases and J by 3 bases, 10 bases remained unmatched. On this clone: The antigen remains undetermined.

Original methodology: ImmunoSEQ junction-only sequences lacked quality scores, so their filtering differed. Method: immunoSEQ multiplex PCR; TCRdb's copy keeps in-frame clones and lacks some. V, J and clone size were drawn from that table, and D and trimming were deduced from the DNA. The sample includes millions of clones, 95% of them seen just once. The chain carries TRBV7-9 and TRBJ1-3; 10 bases map to TRBD1. The sequence came from a man younger than 35 in good health. Sequenced: naive CD4+ T cells sorted from blood. Subset reported: CD45RA+ positively selected. The chain's CDR3 is CASSQGQGLTGGNTIYF. The CDR3 DNA follows: TGTGCCAGCAGCCAGGGACAGGGGTTGACTGGTGGAAACACCATATATTTT.